Each of the 32 T cell receptor beta chains below was sequenced from the same sample in a study of CD8 T cells in Susac syndrome (dated by TCRdb to the late 2010s). Library preparation was by the immunoSEQ multiplex PCR assay. RNA was extracted using the RNeasy kit, and roughly 0.45 to 1 microgram was reverse transcribed with random hexamers. TCRdb handled the public reads itself, with Q25 trimming in fastp and clone calling in MiXCR, and kept productive beta chains. Entries that share a CDR3 protein sequence are merged under the most common genes and DNA. Counted in this sample were fewer than 200,000 distinct CDR3 sequences; roughly 94% of them appeared once. The ten largest clonotypes hold 0.12% of the sample. Sequencing was done on a sample of CD4+ T cells from PBMCs. The receptor source for this set is a human donor with Susac syndrome.

This sequence joins TRBV7-8 and TRBJ1-2; 10 bases map to TRBD1. The J segment lost 6 bases and the V segment lost 1 base, leaving 11 bases of the junction unmatched. The germline CDR1 and CDR2 sequences are SGHVS and FQNEAQ. The CDR3 extends over 17 amino acids. CDR3 in amino acids: CASSLEIWDRGKNGYTF. CDR3 in DNA: TGTGCCAGCAGCTTAGAAATCTGGGACAGGGGCAAGAATGGCTACACCTTC. The full variable domain, with the rest looked up from reference TRBV7-8 and TRBJ1-2, is GAGVSQSPRYKVAKRGQDVALRCDPISGHVSLFWYQQALGQGPEFLTYFQNEAQLDKSGLPSDRFFAERPEGSVSTLKIQRTQQEDSAVYLCASSLEIWDRGKNGYTFGSGTRLTVV.

In its sample, this clonotype was seen once. An end of the junction does not agree with germline; a read error may underlie this. This chain links TRBV12-3 or TRBV12-4 with TRBJ2-7; no firm D call. The length of the CDR3 is 12 residues. The CDR3, as DNA: TGTGCCAGCAGTAATCTCGGGCTATTTAAGCACTTC. As protein: CASSNLGLFKHF.

For the CDR3, the DNA is TGCAGCCTCTTGCCTGGACAGGGGAGGGGGGAGACCCAGTACTTC. Translated, it gives CSLLPGQGRGETQYF. The chain has TRBV29-1 and TRBJ2-5, with TRBD1 matching over 9 bases. Germline V gene lookup returns CDR1 SQVTM and CDR2 ANQGSEA. V lost 8 bases and J lost 5; bases outside the gene matches: 15. This CDR3 region has 15 residues.

The chain has TRBV29-1 and TRBJ2-1; 16 bases match TRBD2. The length of the CDR3 is 14 residues. After removal of 6 bases from V and 7 bases from J, the junction contained 3 bases not matched to a gene. From germline, CDR1 is SQVTM and CDR2 ANQGSEA. The DNA for the CDR3 is TGCAGCGTGTCGGGACTAGCGGGGGGGAATGAGCAGTTCTTC. Its protein is CSVSGLAGGNEQFF.

This clonotype showed up just once. The genes are TRBV5-5 and TRBJ2-2, with TRBD1 matching over 10 bases. The germline V gene has CDR1 SGHKS and CDR2 YYEKEE (reference sequence). J lost 4 bases, V lost 4 bases, and 7 bases had no gene match. This CDR3 comprises 16 residues. The DNA of the CDR3 is TGTGCCAGCAGCCGCGGGACAGGGGCAGGCACCGGGGAGCTGTTTTTT. It specifies CASSRGTGAGTGELFF.

The chain combines TRBV20-1 with TRBJ1-6; 9 nucleotides align to TRBD1. Germline assignment: CDR1 DFQATT and CDR2 SNEGSKA (reference sequence). The V and J ends lost 5 bases and 10 bases, in that order; junction bases with no gene match: 6. This CDR3 region has 13 residues. The CDR3 DNA is TGCAGTGCTTACAGGGGGCCCCCCTCACCCCTCCACTTT. Its translation is CSAYRGPPSPLHF.

V gene TRBV18 combines with J gene TRBJ1-2, with TRBD1 as a possible D gene (6 bases). In germline, CDR1 is KGHSH, CDR2 LQKENI. This CDR3 is built from 14 residues. V was cut by 3 bases and J by 7 bases, with 15 bases left in between. CDR3 bases: TGTGCCAGCTCACCGGACTTCGGACAGCCTGGCTACACCTTC. Amino acids: CASSPDFGQPGYTF. The full variable domain, in which reference TRBV18 and TRBJ1-2 provide the parts outside the CDR3, is NAGVMQNPRHLVRRRGQEARLRCSPMKGHSHVYWYRQLPEEGLKFMVYLQKENIIDESGMPKERFSAEFPKEGPSILRIQQVVRGDSAAYFCASSPDFGQPGYTFGSGTRLTVV.

CDR3 nucleotide sequence: TGTGCCAGCTCACCACTCACTAGCACAGATACGCAGTATTTT. Encoded protein: CASSPLTSTDTQYF. This chain uses TRBV18 with TRBJ2-3; no clear D gene. Trimming removed 1 base at V and 0 bases at J, with 5 bases between. Per the germline V gene, CDR1 is KGHSH and CDR2 is LQKENI. The length of the CDR3 is 14 residues.

This chain joins TRBV12-3 or TRBV12-4 and TRBJ1-5, with 9 bases that match TRBD1. The CDR3 runs to 18 residues. V trimming: 4 bases; J trimming: 7 bases; junction bases outside the gene matches: 17. The CDR3 protein is CASSSGVGTGLPGQPQHF. Here the CDR3 DNA reads TGTGCCAGCAGTTCGGGGGTCGGGACAGGGCTCCCGGGGCAGCCCCAGCATTTT.

The rearrangement joins TRBV2 to TRBJ2-4; 7 nucleotides match TRBD2. CDR1 and CDR2 from the germline V gene are SNHLY and FYNNEI. The junction had 2 bases not matched to a gene; V was cut back by 3 bases and J by 0 bases. The CDR3 spans 15 residues. The CDR3: CASSDRGVAKNIQYF. The CDR3 nucleotides read TGTGCCAGCAGTGATCGGGGGGTAGCCAAAAACATTCAGTACTTC.

The chain carries TRBV9 and TRBJ2-5; 13 nucleotides line up with TRBD2. Trimming cost V 0 bases and J 2 bases; bases outside gene matches: 1. The CDR3 is made up of 16 amino acids. Germline CDR1 SGDLS, CDR2 YYNGEE. The CDR3 nucleotides read TGTGCCAGCAGCGTAGAGGGACTAGCGGGGCAAGAGACCCAGTACTTC. Translating gives CASSVEGLAGQETQYF.

The chain is built from TRBV20-1 and TRBJ2-5, with D perhaps TRBD1 (5 bases). Germline V gene lookup returns CDR1 DFQATT and CDR2 SNEGSKA (reference sequence). This CDR3 comprises 17 residues. Between the trimmed V and J ends, which lost 3 bases and 4 bases, there was a span of 24 bases. In DNA form, the CDR3 reads TGCAGTGCTAGCCCCAATCCCTCCTCTAGGGGCCGAGAGACCCAGTACTTC. Residues: CSASPNPSSRGRETQYF.

The chain joins TRBV15 to TRBJ2-1, with a tentative D call TRBD2 (6 bases). The CDR3 has 17 residues. V was cut by 5 bases and J by 8 bases, with 25 bases left in between. The germline V gene encodes CDR1 LNHNV and CDR2 YYDKDF (reference sequence). The CDR3 here is CATSGHRWTGDIDEQFF. In nucleotides, the CDR3 is TGTGCCACCAGCGGCCACAGATGGACGGGGGATATAGATGAGCAGTTCTTC.

This clonotype was counted between two and nine times. The chain links TRBV5-6 to TRBJ2-3; 11 nucleotides match TRBD1. CDR1 and CDR2 (germline): SGHDT, YYEEEE. This CDR3 has 16 amino acids. The ends lost 3 bases at V and 5 bases at J; junction bases unmatched: 8. The CDR3 region is CASSSDRGRVKDTQYF. The CDR3 bases are TGTGCCAGCAGCTCGGACAGGGGGCGCGTGAAAGATACGCAGTATTTT.

The chain joins TRBV2 to TRBJ1-5, with 9 bases aligning to TRBD1. Germline lookup yields CDR1 SNHLY and CDR2 FYNNEI. V lost 6 bases, J lost 7 bases, and 7 bases stayed unmatched. The CDR3 loop spans 14 amino acids. CDR3 bases: TGTGCCAGCAGCCCCACAGGGACAGGGCAGCCCCAGCATTTT. Its translation: CASSPTGTGQPQHF.

The chain employs TRBV3-1 and TRBJ2-7; 10 positions agree with TRBD2. The CDR3 is made up of 14 amino acids. Germline V gene sequence: CDR1 LGHDT, CDR2 YNNKEL (reference sequence). With V trimmed by 4 bases and J by 2 bases, 2 bases remained unmatched. CDR3 sequence (DNA): TGTGCCAGCAGCCCCGGGACTAGCGCCTACGAGCAGTACTTC. Its translation: CASSPGTSAYEQYF.

This clonotype was seen only once. This chain connects TRBV9 to TRBJ1-1; D is undetermined. V lost 3 bases and J 0 bases, leaving 6 bases between the germline ends. Germline CDR1 reads SGDLS; CDR2 reads YYNGEE. This CDR3 is built from 13 residues. In nucleotides, the CDR3 is TGTGCCAGCAGCGCGGCGATGAACACTGAAGCTTTCTTT. As protein: CASSAAMNTEAFF.

This chain links TRBV12-3 or TRBV12-4 with TRBJ1-2; 8 nucleotides match TRBD1. The CDR3 length is 13 residues. V shed 3 bases and J 8 bases; nucleotides not matched to a gene: 5. CDR3 protein: CASSLTGERGYTF. CDR3 DNA sequence: TGTGCCAGCAGTTTGACAGGGGAACGGGGCTACACCTTC.

V and J are TRBV4-2 and TRBJ1-2; 12 bases match TRBD1. The V and J ends lost 5 bases and 3 bases, in that order; junction bases with no gene match: 7. The CDR3 extends over 16 amino acids. Per the germline V gene, CDR1 is LGHNA and CDR2 is YNFKEQ. Written as DNA, the CDR3 is TGTGCCAGCAGCGAAGCGGGGACAGGGGGCGACTATGGCTACACCTTC. It yields the protein CASSEAGTGGDYGYTF.

This chain connects TRBV12-3 or TRBV12-4 to TRBJ1-4; TRBD1 matches at 8 bases. This CDR3 contains 13 residues. V trimming: 3 bases; J trimming: 8 bases; junction bases outside the gene matches: 2. The CDR3 coding sequence is TGTGCCAGCAGTTTGAACAGGGGGGAAAAACTGTTTTTT. This gives the protein CASSLNRGEKLFF.

This clonotype was recorded once. The J gene is TRBJ1-2, the V gene TRBV20-1; D may be TRBD1 (5 bases). Germline V gene lookup returns CDR1 DFQATT and CDR2 SNEGSKA (reference sequence). Deletions cut 0 bases from V and 4 bases from J, with 12 bases between. This CDR3 is 14 amino acids long. In DNA form, the CDR3 reads TGCAGTGCTAGAGAAAGGAGGGGAAGCTATGGCTACACCTTC. It translates to CSARERRGSYGYTF.

The chain links TRBV20-1 to TRBJ1-2; D gene uncertain. V was clipped by 6 bases and J by 9 bases, with 8 bases between them. CDR1 DFQATT and CDR2 SNEGSKA come from the germline V gene (reference sequence). CDR3 length equals 9 residues. CDR3: CSAGTSYTF. The CDR3, as DNA: TGCAGTGCCGGCACGAGCTACACCTTC.

This chain connects TRBV7-2 to TRBJ1-2; D gene unclear. V gave up 5 bases and J gave up 3 bases, with 19 bases separating them. This CDR3 has 16 amino acids. From germline, CDR1 is SGHTA and CDR2 FQGNSA. CDR3 in DNA: TGTGCCAGCAGCCAAGCCGGAGACGGGCTGTACTATGGCTACACCTTC. It translates to CASSQAGDGLYYGYTF. Full variable domain (remainder filled in from reference TRBV7-2 and TRBJ1-2): GAGVSQSPSNKVTEKGKDVELRCDPISGHTALYWYRQSLGQGLEFLIYFQGNSAPDKSGLPSDRFSAERTGGSVSTLTIQRTQQEDSAVYLCASSQAGDGLYYGYTFGSGTRLTVV.

The J gene is TRBJ2-3, the V gene TRBV7-3; 7 positions agree with TRBD2. Per germline, CDR1 SGHTA and CDR2 FQGTGA. Losses at the gene ends were 2 bases for V and 5 bases for J; bases not matched to a gene: 7. The CDR3 covers 15 residues. The CDR3 DNA reads as TGTGCCAGCAGCTTAGGACCTGGACTAGTAGATACGCAGTATTTT. It specifies CASSLGPGLVDTQYF.

The chain employs TRBV29-1 and TRBJ1-2, with 7 bases lining up with TRBD1. The V gene's germline CDR1 is SQVTM and CDR2 ANQGSEA. V lost 7 bases, J lost 6 bases, and 11 bases stayed unmatched. This CDR3 has 13 residues. The DNA of the CDR3 is TGCAGCGCCGAGGACAGGCCGATCGATGGCTACACCTTC. It is translated as CSAEDRPIDGYTF.

The chain recombines TRBV20-1 with TRBJ2-7; TRBD2 agrees at 10 bases. The J segment lost 3 bases and the V segment lost 3 bases, leaving 5 bases of the junction unmatched. Looked up from germline, CDR1 is DFQATT and CDR2 is SNEGSKA (reference sequence). The CDR3 covers 14 residues. CDR3 sequence (DNA): TGCAGTGCTAGCGGACTAGCGGATCTCTACGAGCAGTACTTC. This encodes CSASGLADLYEQYF.

The V call is TRBV20-1, the J call TRBJ2-2; 9 bases match TRBD1. The V gene's germline CDR1 is DFQATT and CDR2 SNEGSKA (reference sequence). This CDR3 contains 16 residues. Trimming at V came to 3 bases and at J to 5 bases, leaving 10 bases not matched to a gene. The CDR3 spells CSARLPGQGFTGELFF. In nucleotides, the CDR3 is TGCAGTGCTAGGCTCCCGGGACAGGGATTTACCGGGGAGCTGTTTTTT.

The chain uses TRBV20-1 and TRBJ1-2; the D gene is possibly TRBD1 (6 bases). Germline CDR1 and CDR2: DFQATT and SNEGSKA (reference sequence). The length of the CDR3 is 13 residues. V was cut by 1 base and J by 3 bases, with 9 bases left in between. CDR3 sequence: CSARVQGYYGYTF. Written as DNA, the CDR3 is TGCAGTGCTAGAGTACAGGGATACTATGGCTACACCTTC.

The chain links TRBV6-1 to TRBJ2-1, with 8 nucleotides matching TRBD2. CDR3 length: 16 amino acids. Germline V gene lookup returns CDR1 MNHNS and CDR2 SASEGT. V was pared by 6 bases and J by 0 bases, with 7 bases of the junction left unmatched. CDR3 sequence (DNA): TGTGCCAGCAGAACGGGGGGGTCGGGCTCCTACAATGAGCAGTTCTTC. Translated: CASRTGGSGSYNEQFF.

The CDR3 is CASSPNAGDQYF. The CDR3 DNA reads TGTGCCAGCAGCCCAAACGCTGGGGACCAGTACTTC. This chain joins TRBV7-2 and TRBJ2-5; unclear D gene. Germline V gene sequence: CDR1 SGHTA, CDR2 FQGNSA. The CDR3 totals 12 residues. V lost 5 bases to trimming and J lost 10 bases, with 14 bases between them.

This clonotype was observed a handful of times. This sequence joins TRBV11-2 and TRBJ2-2; no clear D gene. The CDR3 is 13 residues long. V lost 5 bases and J 3 bases, leaving 7 bases between the germline ends. CDR1 SGHAT and CDR2 FQNNGV come from the germline V gene. This CDR3 is CASSPGYTGELFF. CDR3 bases: TGTGCCAGCAGCCCCGGCTACACCGGGGAGCTGTTTTTT.

The chain employs TRBV6-5 and TRBJ2-1; 12 nucleotides align to TRBD2. Trimming took 2 bases from V and 11 from J; bases not matched to a gene: 10. CDR3 length equals 16 residues. Germline V lookup: CDR1 MNHEY, CDR2 SVGAGI. In nucleotides, the CDR3 is TGTGCCAGCAGTTACGGGGCTAGCGGGGGGGCATTCCAGCAGTTCTTC. Its protein is CASSYGASGGAFQQFF.